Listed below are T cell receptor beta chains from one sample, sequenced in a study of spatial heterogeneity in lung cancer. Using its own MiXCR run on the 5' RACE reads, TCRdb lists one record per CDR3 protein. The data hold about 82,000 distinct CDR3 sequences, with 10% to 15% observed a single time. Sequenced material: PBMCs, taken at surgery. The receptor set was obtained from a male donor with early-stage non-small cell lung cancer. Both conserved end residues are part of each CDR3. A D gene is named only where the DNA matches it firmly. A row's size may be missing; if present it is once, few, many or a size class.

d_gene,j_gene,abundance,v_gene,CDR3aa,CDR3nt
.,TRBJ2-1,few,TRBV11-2,CASSFGTGEQFF,TGTGCCAGCAGCTTTGGGACGGGTGAGCAGTTCTTC
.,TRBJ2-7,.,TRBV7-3,CASSSSEGVLGEQYF,TGTGCCAGCAGCTCATCAGAGGGGGTACTAGGGGAGCAGTACTTC
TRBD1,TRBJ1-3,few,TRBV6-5,CASSYSDRVGTIYF,TGTGCCAGCAGTTACTCGGACAGGGTTGGCACCATATATTTT
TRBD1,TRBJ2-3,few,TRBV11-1,CASSPHPDRGTDTQYF,TGTGCCAGCAGCCCACATCCGGACAGGGGCACAGATACGCAGTATTTT
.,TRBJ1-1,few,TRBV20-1,CSARDPSQGNTEAFF,TGCAGTGCTAGAGATCCGAGCCAGGGGAATACTGAAGCTTTCTTT
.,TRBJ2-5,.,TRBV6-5,CASRRAGRLGNGAQYF,TGTGCCAGCAGACGGGCCGGGAGACTTGGAAACGGGGCCCAGTACTTC
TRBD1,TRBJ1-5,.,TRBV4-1,CASSFGTALSQPQHF,TGCGCCAGCAGCTTCGGGACAGCTCTAAGTCAGCCCCAGCATTTT
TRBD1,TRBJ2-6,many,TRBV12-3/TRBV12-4,CASNRTGSFLSGANVLTF,TGTGCCAGCAACCGGACAGGAAGCTTCCTCTCTGGGGCCAACGTCCTGACTTTC
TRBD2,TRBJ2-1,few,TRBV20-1,CSARAGLAAYNEQFF,TGCAGTGCTAGAGCGGGACTAGCGGCCTACAATGAGCAGTTCTTC
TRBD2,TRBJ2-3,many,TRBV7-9,CASTLTSGGAADTQYF,TGTGCCAGCACCCTGACTAGCGGGGGGGCCGCGGATACGCAGTATTTT
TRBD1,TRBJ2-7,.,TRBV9,CASSPRTGEGEQYF,TGTGCCAGCAGCCCTCGGACAGGGGAGGGCGAGCAGTACTTC
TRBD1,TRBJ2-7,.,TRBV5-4,CASSLGTGSGNEQYF,TGTGCCAGCAGCTTGGGGACAGGGTCCGGGAACGAGCAGTACTTC
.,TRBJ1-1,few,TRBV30,CAWTPTGNTEAFF,TGTGCCTGGACGCCTACAGGGAACACTGAAGCTTTCTTT
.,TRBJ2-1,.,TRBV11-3,CASSSGTVQFF,TGTGCCAGCAGCTCCGGGACGGTGCAGTTCTTC
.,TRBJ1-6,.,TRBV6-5,CASSRSTNSPLHF,TGTGCCAGCAGCCGCAGTACGAATTCACCCCTCCACTTT
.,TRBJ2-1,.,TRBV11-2,CASSLDWEQFF,TGTGCCAGCAGCTTAGATTGGGAGCAGTTCTTC
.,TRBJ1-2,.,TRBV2,CASSEIIGWGDRLGYTF,TGTGCCAGCAGTGAGATCATCGGGTGGGGAGACAGGCTTGGCTACACCTTC
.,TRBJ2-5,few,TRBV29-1,CSSERSPQETQYF,TGCAGCTCGGAGCGGAGCCCCCAAGAGACCCAGTACTTC
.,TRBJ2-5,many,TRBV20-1,CSAYNRGSQETQYF,TGCAGTGCTTATAACCGGGGTAGCCAAGAGACCCAGTACTTC
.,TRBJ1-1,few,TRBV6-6,CASSGHTNTAEAFF,TGTGCCAGCAGTGGACACACGAACACCGCTGAAGCTTTCTTT
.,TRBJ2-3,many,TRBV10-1,CASSESTSTDTQYF,TGCGCCAGCAGTGAGTCGACTAGCACAGATACGCAGTATTTT
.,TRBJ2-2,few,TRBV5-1,CASSSGDRGITGELFF,TGCGCCAGCAGCTCGGGGGATCGGGGGATCACCGGGGAGCTGTTTTTT
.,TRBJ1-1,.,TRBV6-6,CASTPGQLNTEAFF,TGTGCCAGCACCCCAGGACAGCTGAACACTGAAGCTTTCTTT
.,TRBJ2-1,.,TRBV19,CASSRGRGGYNEQFF,TGTGCCAGTAGTCGAGGCAGGGGCGGATACAATGAGCAGTTCTTC
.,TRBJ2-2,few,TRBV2,CVVRDLTGELFF,TGTGTCGTGCGGGACCTCACCGGGGAGCTGTTTTTT
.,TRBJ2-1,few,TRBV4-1,CASSQERIGLSSYNEQFF,TGCGCCAGCAGCCAAGAACGTATTGGACTGAGCTCCTACAATGAGCAGTTCTTC
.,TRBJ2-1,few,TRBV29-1,CSVEDLERVYEQFF,TGCAGCGTTGAAGATCTGGAAAGGGTATATGAGCAGTTCTTC
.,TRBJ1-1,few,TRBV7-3,CASSLSSGGEAFF,TGTGCCAGCAGCTTATCCTCTGGGGGTGAAGCTTTCTTT
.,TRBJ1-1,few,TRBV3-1,CASSQAKVTEAFF,TGTGCCAGCAGCCAAGCAAAGGTAACTGAAGCTTTCTTT
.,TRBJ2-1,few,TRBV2,CASTPLRGENEQFF,TGTGCCAGCACCCCATTAAGAGGGGAGAATGAGCAGTTCTTC
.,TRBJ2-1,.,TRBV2,CASSDSGNTYNEQFF,TGTGCCAGCAGTGATAGCGGAAATACCTACAATGAGCAGTTCTTC
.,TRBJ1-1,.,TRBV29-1,CSPQSRPDTEAFF,TGCAGCCCTCAATCTAGGCCGGACACTGAAGCTTTCTTT